Listed here are 31 T cell receptor beta chains from one sample, sequenced in a study of shared clonotypes between healthy human individuals (TCRdb year 2020). For the CD8 naive samples, CD45RO-negative cells were positively selected for CCR7, yielding a CD45RA+CCR7+ population from which TemRA cells were excluded. Receptor libraries were prepared by the immunoSEQ multiplex PCR assay. In its TCRdb copy, this immuneACCESS table keeps in-frame sequences only and misses some clones. Where compared with another copy, unresolved V genes explain less than half of these, and the others have no known cause. Here the sample has around 2.1 million clones; under 95% occur a single time. Jointly, the top ten make up roughly 1.7% of the sample. Specimen: naive CD8+ T cells from PBMCs. The cell subset or site label corresponds to: CD45RA+CCR7+. All receptors come from a man younger than 35 in good health. Some clones in this sample may be carry-over from other donors' samples.

The chain joins TRBV4-1 to TRBJ2-1; no clear D gene. CDR3 size: 14 residues. In germline, CDR1 is MGHRA, CDR2 YSYEKL. Trimming pared 2 bases from V and 6 bases from J, leaving 11 bases between. The CDR3 DNA sequence: TGCGCCAGCAGCCAACGAATTAGCTTCAATGAGCAGTTCTTC. Amino acid sequence: CASSQRISFNEQFF.

The chain couples TRBV7-2 to TRBJ1-3; the match to TRBD1 covers 8 bases. Trimming took 0 bases from V and 7 from J; bases not matched to a gene: 8. Per germline, CDR1 SGHTA and CDR2 FQGNSA. The CDR3 has 16 amino acids. In nucleotides, the CDR3 is TGTGCCAGCAGCTTAGCCCAGGGGGCGCAGGAGAACACCATATATTTT. Its translation is CASSLAQGAQENTIYF.

The chain uses TRBV28 and TRBJ1-1; D call uncertain. Germline lookup yields CDR1 MDHEN and CDR2 SYDVKM. The V end lost 5 bases, the J end lost 0 bases, and 10 bases lay between the germline ends. The CDR3 spans 14 residues. CDR3: CASSLETLNTEAFF. The CDR3 nucleotides read TGTGCCAGCAGTCTGGAGACCCTGAACACTGAAGCTTTCTTT.

The chain couples TRBV29-1 to TRBJ1-2, with TRBD1 matching 9 bases. The CDR3 runs to 14 residues. Germline V lookup: CDR1 SQVTM, CDR2 ANQGSEA. V shed 4 bases, J shed 2 bases, and the junction held 5 bases outside the gene matches. The CDR3 DNA follows: TGCAGCGTTGGTCGGACAGGGGTCAACTATGGCTACACCTTC. Its protein product is CSVGRTGVNYGYTF.

The V and J genes are TRBV5-1 and TRBJ2-3; the match to TRBD2 covers 12 bases. V trimming: 1 base; J trimming: 2 bases; junction bases outside the gene matches: 8. The CDR3 is 18 amino acids. Germline V gives CDR1 SGHRS, CDR2 YFSETQ. CDR3 coding DNA: TGCGCCAGCAGCTTGATCCCGACTAGCGGGAGACCCACAGATACGCAGTATTTT. Translation gives CASSLIPTSGRPTDTQYF. Based on the CDR3 plus reference TRBV5-1 and TRBJ2-3, the full variable domain is KAGVTQTPRYLIKTRGQQVTLSCSPISGHRSVSWYQQTPGQGLQFLFEYFSETQRNKGNFPGRFSGRQFSNSRSEMNVSTLELGDSALYLCASSLIPTSGRPTDTQYFGPGTRLTVL.

This sequence joins TRBV7-9 and TRBJ2-7; 8 bases agree with TRBD2. V dropped 5 bases and J dropped 8; count of bases not matched to a gene: 11. The CDR3 runs 14 residues. Per germline, CDR1 SEHNR and CDR2 FQNEAQ (reference sequence). CDR3 amino acids: CASSPSGTSHKQYF. In nucleotides, the CDR3 is TGTGCCAGCAGCCCGTCCGGGACTAGTCATAAGCAGTACTTC. Variable domain in full (rest from reference TRBV7-9 and TRBJ2-7): DTGVSQNPRHKITKRGQNVTFRCDPISEHNRLYWYRQTLGQGPEFLTYFQNEAQLEKSRLLSDRFSAERPKGSFSTLEIQRTEQGDSAMYLCASSPSGTSHKQYFGPGTRLTVT.

This clone has a handful of counts. V gene TRBV9 combines with J gene TRBJ1-1; D call uncertain. This CDR3 is built from 16 residues. The V end was cut by 3 bases, the J end by 3 bases, with 18 bases between. CDR1 is SGDLS and CDR2 is YYNGEE in the germline V gene. The CDR3 DNA follows: TGTGCCAGCAGCGCGCACCCCCAGGTCCTGGACACTGAAGCTTTCTTT. Its translation is CASSAHPQVLDTEAFF.

The chain recombines TRBV15 with TRBJ2-7, with D perhaps being TRBD1 or TRBD2 (5 bases each). Germline CDR1 reads LNHNV; CDR2 reads YYDKDF (reference sequence). The CDR3 runs to 15 residues. The V end was cut by 2 bases, the J end by 2 bases, with 13 bases between. For the CDR3, the DNA is TGTGCCACCAGCAGAACTCCGGGACCAACCTACGAGCAGTACTTC. Amino acid sequence: CATSRTPGPTYEQYF.

The chain combines TRBV19 with TRBJ2-7, with D unresolved. V was shortened by 1 base and J by 2 bases, with 9 bases between the two germline ends. CDR3 length: 14 amino acids. Germline V lookup: CDR1 LNHDA, CDR2 SQIVND (reference sequence). The CDR3 region is CASSIAGNPYEQYF. CDR3 nucleotide sequence: TGTGCCAGTAGTATAGCTGGGAATCCCTACGAGCAGTACTTC.

V is TRBV29-1 and J is TRBJ2-7; 7 nucleotides agree with TRBD1. The CDR3 is 13 residues long. CDR1 and CDR2 (germline): SQVTM, ANQGSEA. V was clipped by 7 bases and J by 1 base; unmatched bases: 7. The CDR3 sequence: CSAADRASYEQYF. CDR3 DNA: TGCAGCGCGGCCGACAGGGCATCCTACGAGCAGTACTTC.

J is TRBJ1-1 and V is TRBV9, with 8 bases that match TRBD1. Trimming cost V 4 bases and J 7 bases; bases outside gene matches: 6. There are 13 residues in the CDR3. CDR1 and CDR2 from the germline V gene are SGDLS and YYNGEE. CDR3 sequence: CASSLGDRGEAFF. Here the CDR3 DNA reads TGTGCCAGCAGCTTGGGAGACAGGGGTGAAGCTTTCTTT.

The count of this clone is one. This chain uses TRBV7-8 with TRBJ2-2; D call uncertain. Trimming stripped 3 bases from V and 0 bases from J, with 14 bases between. The CDR3 runs to 17 residues. CDR1 and CDR2 (germline): SGHVS, FQNEAQ. The CDR3 is CASSFSSTRPNTGELFF. For the CDR3, the DNA is TGTGCCAGCAGCTTCTCATCGACTCGACCGAACACCGGGGAGCTGTTTTTT.

In this sample, this clone turned up a few times. The CDR3 loop is CSAAGGLEQYF. In DNA, the CDR3 is TGCAGTGCTGCAGGGGGCCTCGAGCAGTACTTC. V usage is TRBV20-1 and J usage is TRBJ2-7; 8 bases agree with TRBD1. Germline-derived CDR1 and CDR2 are DFQATT and SNEGSKA (reference sequence). The CDR3 loop spans 11 amino acids. The ends lost 5 bases at V and 6 bases at J; junction bases unmatched: 3.

This sequence joins TRBV27 and TRBJ2-7; perhaps TRBD1 as D (6 bases). The germline V gene has CDR1 MNHEY and CDR2 SMNVEV (reference sequence). The CDR3 is 15 amino acids. The germline V and J ends were trimmed by 5 bases and 3 bases, with 17 bases remaining between them. CDR3 DNA sequence: TGTGCCAGCAGTCCTCGGACAGTGCATGGCTACGAGCAGTACTTC. Translation: CASSPRTVHGYEQYF.

This clone is a singleton in its sample. The chain uses TRBV2 and TRBJ2-2, with D perhaps assigned TRBD1 or TRBD2 (5 bases each). CDR1 and CDR2 (germline): SNHLY, FYNNEI. With 1 base removed from V and 8 bases from J, the gap between germline ends came to 14 bases. The CDR3 is 15 amino acids. In DNA form, the CDR3 reads TGTGCCAGCAGTGAAGTGCCGGGGCCCTCGGGGGAGCTGTTTTTT. Protein sequence: CASSEVPGPSGELFF.

In regard to this clone: Other nucleotide sequences in the sample specify the same CDR3. The chain is built from TRBV27 and TRBJ1-2; 7 positions match TRBD1. With V trimmed by 5 bases and J by 1 base, 4 bases remained unmatched. This CDR3 has 14 amino acids. The germline V gene encodes CDR1 MNHEY and CDR2 SMNVEV (reference sequence). CDR3 sequence (DNA): TGTGCCAGCAGTCCTCAGGGGGTTAACTATGGCTACACCTTC. Its protein is CASSPQGVNYGYTF.

The V call is TRBV7-6, the J call TRBJ2-1; D not resolved. The CDR3 consists of 15 residues. The V gene lost 5 bases and the J gene lost 9 bases, with 20 bases spanning the gap. Looked up from germline, CDR1 is SGHVS and CDR2 is FNYEAQ. CDR3 coding DNA: TGTGCCAGCAGCCTAAACTCTCAAGCGATCCGTGAGCAGTTCTTC. Its protein product is CASSLNSQAIREQFF.

V and J are TRBV29-1 and TRBJ2-7; possible D gene TRBD2, 6 bases. CDR1 is SQVTM, CDR2 ANQGSEA, per germline. Trimming cost V 3 bases and J 4 bases, with 16 bases left between them. CDR3 length: 14 residues. The CDR3 DNA reads TGCAGCGTTGAGTCGGGAGACGGTTTGTACGAGCAGTACTTC. Protein: CSVESGDGLYEQYF.

This chain links TRBV6-6 with TRBJ1-2; D not resolved. This CDR3 has 12 residues. V was cut by 6 bases and J by 5 bases, with 10 bases left in between. Germline CDR1 and CDR2: MNHNY and SVGAGI (reference sequence). The CDR3: CASSLTAYGYTF. For the CDR3, the DNA is TGTGCCAGCAGCCTTACCGCTTATGGCTACACCTTC.

This chain uses TRBV7-2 with TRBJ2-7, with 8 bases fitting TRBD1. J gave up 4 bases and V 1 base, and 6 bases lay outside the gene matches. Germline lookup yields CDR1 SGHTA and CDR2 FQGNSA. This CDR3 has 15 amino acids. The CDR3 coding sequence is TGTGCCAGCAGCTTAGGCAGGGGGCCTGAGTACGAGCAGTACTTC. Its translation: CASSLGRGPEYEQYF.

The rearrangement joins TRBV11-2 to TRBJ2-3, with D possibly called TRBD1 or TRBD2 (5 bases each). V lost 3 bases and J lost 1, with 11 bases in between. The CDR3 has 15 amino acids. The germline V gene encodes CDR1 SGHAT and CDR2 FQNNGV. The CDR3 loop reads CASSFGWDGTDTQYF. In DNA form, the CDR3 reads TGTGCCAGCAGCTTTGGGTGGGACGGCACAGATACGCAGTATTTT.

The chain is built from TRBV30 and TRBJ2-7, with D uncertain. Per germline, CDR1 GTSNPN and CDR2 SVGIG (reference sequence). This CDR3 is 12 amino acids long. Trimming took 0 bases from V and 6 from J, leaving 9 bases between them. CDR3 protein: CAWSVSVSEQYF. The CDR3 DNA follows: TGTGCCTGGAGTGTTTCTGTTAGCGAGCAGTACTTC.

The chain combines TRBV13 with TRBJ2-5; maybe TRBD2 (6 bases). CDR1 and CDR2 (germline): PRHDT, FYEKMQ (reference sequence). The CDR3 runs 15 residues. V was pared by 2 bases and J by 3 bases, with 13 bases between. The CDR3 DNA sequence: TGTGCCAGCAGCTTATTGGGTAGCGGTGAAGAGACCCAGTACTTC. Protein sequence: CASSLLGSGEETQYF.

The chain couples TRBV29-1 to TRBJ2-5; 7 bases match TRBD1. V was pared by 0 bases and J by 3 bases, with 7 bases of the junction left unmatched. Germline V gene lookup returns CDR1 SQVTM and CDR2 ANQGSEA. The CDR3 consists of 15 residues. The CDR3 spells CSVEDLGTAEETQYF. The CDR3 nucleotides read TGCAGCGTTGAAGATCTTGGGACAGCCGAAGAGACCCAGTACTTC.

There are a few counts of this clone. The CDR3 DNA reads TGTGCCAGCAGCTTACTCCGCACTGAAGCTTTCTTT. Amino acid sequence: CASSLLRTEAFF. The chain is built from TRBV7-2 and TRBJ1-1; no reliable D call. The CDR3 spans 12 residues. Deletions cut 2 bases from V and 4 bases from J, with 5 bases between. Germline V gene sequence: CDR1 SGHTA, CDR2 FQGNSA.

This clone has only a few counts. CDR3 residues: CASSNNLLGYTF. The DNA for the CDR3 is TGTGCCAGCAGCAACAACCTGCTCGGCTACACCTTC. The chain recombines TRBV7-9 with TRBJ1-2, with D unresolved. The germline V gene has CDR1 SEHNR and CDR2 FQNEAQ (reference sequence). Trimming cost V 5 bases and J 8 bases, with 12 bases left between them. This CDR3 region has 12 residues.

Turning to this clone: Additional DNA sequences in this sample encode the identical CDR3. The genes are TRBV19 and TRBJ2-7, with D maybe TRBD1 (6 bases). The CDR3 sequence is 14 residues long. The germline V gene encodes CDR1 LNHDA and CDR2 SQIVND (reference sequence). V dropped 3 bases and J dropped 1 base, with 10 bases sitting between them. The CDR3 DNA is TGTGCCAGTAGTATCGGAAGGGGGTCCTACGAGCAGTACTTC. Its translation: CASSIGRGSYEQYF. The variable domain in full, with the rest retrieved from reference TRBV19 and TRBJ2-7, is DGGITQSPKYLFRKEGQNVTLSCEQNLNHDAMYWYRQDPGQGLRLIYYSQIVNDFQKGDIAEGYSVSREKKESFPLTVTSAQKNPTAFYLCASSIGRGSYEQYFGPGTRLTVT.

This clone was recorded only once. The chain combines TRBV7-9 with TRBJ1-2; D is ambiguous. The ends were cut back, 5 bases at V and 0 bases at J, with 13 bases in the middle. The CDR3 totals 15 residues. Germline lookup yields CDR1 SEHNR and CDR2 FQNEAQ (reference sequence). In DNA, the CDR3 is TGTGCCAGCAGCCCCCAGAAATTTCCTAACTATGGCTACACCTTC. Translating it yields CASSPQKFPNYGYTF. Full variable domain (rest looked up from reference TRBV7-9 and TRBJ1-2): DTGVSQNPRHKITKRGQNVTFRCDPISEHNRLYWYRQTLGQGPEFLTYFQNEAQLEKSRLLSDRFSAERPKGSFSTLEIQRTEQGDSAMYLCASSPQKFPNYGYTFGSGTRLTVV.

V usage is TRBV29-1 and J usage is TRBJ2-2; D possibly corresponds to TRBD2 (6 bases). Germline CDR1 is SQVTM and CDR2 is ANQGSEA. Between the trimmed V and J ends, which lost 5 bases and 5 bases, there was a span of 18 bases. The CDR3 totals 15 residues. CDR3 region: CSVLPTEGRTGELFF. In DNA form, the CDR3 reads TGCAGCGTTCTCCCCACGGAGGGTAGAACCGGGGAGCTGTTTTTT.

This chain joins TRBV28 and TRBJ2-7; D unresolved. Deletions cut 5 bases from V and 0 bases from J, with 8 bases between. Germline V CDR1 and CDR2: MDHEN, SYDVKM. The CDR3 sequence is 13 residues long. This chain's CDR3 is CASSAHNSYEQYF. CDR3 DNA: TGTGCCAGCAGTGCACACAACTCCTACGAGCAGTACTTC. Variable domain in full (rest from reference TRBV28 and TRBJ2-7): DVKVTQSSRYLVKRTGEKVFLECVQDMDHENMFWYRQDPGLGLRLIYFSYDVKMKEKGDIPEGYSVSREKKERFSLILESASTNQTSMYLCASSAHNSYEQYFGPGTRLTVT.

The chain carries TRBV4-1 and TRBJ1-3, with a possible D match to TRBD1 (6 bases). The germline V gene has CDR1 MGHRA and CDR2 YSYEKL. The CDR3 loop spans 17 amino acids. V dropped 3 bases and J dropped 0 bases, with 15 bases sitting between them. The CDR3: CASSQGGTDSSGNTIYF. For the CDR3, the DNA is TGCGCCAGCAGCCAGGGAGGGACGGACAGCTCTGGAAACACCATATATTTT.